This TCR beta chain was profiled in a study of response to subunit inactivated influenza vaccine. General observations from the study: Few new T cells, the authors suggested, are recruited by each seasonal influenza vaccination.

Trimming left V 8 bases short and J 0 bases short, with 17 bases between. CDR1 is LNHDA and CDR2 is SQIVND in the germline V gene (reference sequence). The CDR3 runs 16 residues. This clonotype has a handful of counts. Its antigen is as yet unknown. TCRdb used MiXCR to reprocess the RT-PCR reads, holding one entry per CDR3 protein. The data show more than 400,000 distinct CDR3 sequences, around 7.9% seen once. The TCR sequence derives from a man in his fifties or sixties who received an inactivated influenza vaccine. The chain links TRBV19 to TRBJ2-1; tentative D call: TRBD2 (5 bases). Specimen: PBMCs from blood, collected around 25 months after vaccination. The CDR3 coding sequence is TGTGCCAGTGGCCGTGAGGGAAGAGGCTCCTACAATGAGCAGTTCTTC. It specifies CASGREGRGSYNEQFF.